This is a list of T cell receptor beta chains from one sample in a study of beta chain features in type 1 diabetes. TCRdb's copy holds only in-frame clones and misses some; the assay was immunoSEQ multiplex PCR. The sample includes 500,000 to 850,000 clones, about 14% of them seen just once. Sequenced input: naive CD4+ T cells from blood. The receptors stem from a man between 18 and 35 years old with type 1 diabetes. Both conserved end residues are part of each CDR3. A D gene is named only where the DNA matches it firmly. Where a row states a size, it is once, few, many or the class of an expanded clone; other rows omit it.

V gene,D gene,J gene,clone size,CDR3 DNA,CDR3 protein
TRBV5-1,TRBD1,TRBJ2-1,few,TGCGCCAGCAGCTCCCAGGGGGCGCACAGGAATGAGCAGTTCTTC,CASSSQGAHRNEQFF
TRBV9,-,TRBJ1-5,-,TGTGCCAGCAGCCCCCGGGAGGGGGGCAATCAGCCCCAGCATTTT,CASSPREGGNQPQHF
TRBV6-1,-,TRBJ2-1,-,TGTGCCAGCCAGACGGGCTACAATGAGCAGTTCTTC,CASQTGYNEQFF
TRBV13,TRBD1,TRBJ1-1,few,TGTGCCAGCAGCTTTGACAGGGTGAGCACTGAAGCTTTCTTT,CASSFDRVSTEAFF
TRBV6-6,-,TRBJ1-6,few,TGTGCCAGCAGTGAGGGTGGTTCACCCCTCCACTTT,CASSEGGSPLHF
TRBV11-2,TRBD1,TRBJ1-6,-,TGTGCCAGCAGCTCAACTTCCCGGACAGGGGAATCACCCCTCCACTTT,CASSSTSRTGESPLHF
TRBV28,-,TRBJ2-7,few,TGTGCCGCCGGGGCGCAAGAGCAGTACTTC,CAAGAQEQYF
TRBV11-2,-,TRBJ1-4,-,TGTGCCAGCAGCAAGGAAGATAATGAAAAACTGTTTTTT,CASSKEDNEKLFF
TRBV10-2,TRBD1,TRBJ1-4,few,TGCGCCAGCAGTATTCGGACAGGGGGTAATGAAAAACTGTTTTTT,CASSIRTGGNEKLFF
TRBV10-3,TRBD1,TRBJ1-1,-,TGTGCCATCAGTGAACGACAGGGTACTCACACTGAAGCTTTCTTT,CAISERQGTHTEAFF
TRBV25-1,-,TRBJ1-1,few,TGTGCCAGCAAGAATCCAGGTCACACTGAAGCTTTCTTT,CASKNPGHTEAFF
TRBV6-1,-,TRBJ2-7,few,TGTGCCAGCTCCGTCCCCGAAGCTACCTACGAGCAGTACTTC,CASSVPEATYEQYF
TRBV30,TRBD2,TRBJ2-3,-,TGTGCCTGGAGTCAACTAGCGGGAGCCGGAGATACGCAGTATTTT,CAWSQLAGAGDTQYF
TRBV7-9,-,TRBJ1-2,few,TGTGCCAGCAGCGAGAGGATCTATGGCTACACCTTC,CASSERIYGYTF
TRBV10-3,-,TRBJ1-4,many,TGTGCCATTTCCGAAAGTTCGAATGAAAAACTGTTTTTT,CAISESSNEKLFF
TRBV9,-,TRBJ2-1,few,TGTGCCAGCAGCGTAGGGATGGGTGGGCAGTTCTTC,CASSVGMGGQFF
TRBV7-2,-,TRBJ1-5,-,TGTGCCAGCAGCTTAATAAGCAATCAGCCCCAGCATTTT,CASSLISNQPQHF
TRBV6-5,-,TRBJ1-2,few,TGTGCCAGCAGTCCAGCCGAACAGTATGGCTACACCTTC,CASSPAEQYGYTF
TRBV5-1,TRBD1,TRBJ1-2,few,TGCGCCAGCAGCTCCGGACAGGGCAATGGCTACACCTTC,CASSSGQGNGYTF
TRBV2,-,TRBJ2-5,-,TGTGCCAGCAGTAAGCCCCACAGGGATGGAGAGACCCAGTACTTC,CASSKPHRDGETQYF
TRBV21-1,-,TRBJ2-5,few,TGTGCCAGCAGCAGGCGAGGGAAGAAAGAGACCCAGTACTTC,CASSRRGKKETQYF
TRBV6-5,-,TRBJ2-1,-,TGTGCCAGCAGTTACTTGGGGGAGCGTGAGCAGTTCTTC,CASSYLGEREQFF
TRBV28,TRBD2,TRBJ2-2,few,TGTGCCAGCAGTACGACTCTAGCGGGAGTCACCGGGGAGCTGTTTTTT,CASSTTLAGVTGELFF
TRBV7-9,-,TRBJ2-5,-,TGTGCCAGCAGCTTAGGAAGCGGGGAGACCCAGTACTTC,CASSLGSGETQYF
TRBV12-5,-,TRBJ2-1,few,TGTGCTAGTGGTTTCGGCAATGAGCAGTTCTTC,CASGFGNEQFF
TRBV7-9,-,TRBJ2-3,few,TGTGCCACTCCGGACCGGGGGAATACGCAGTATTTT,CATPDRGNTQYF
TRBV6-1,-,TRBJ2-3,few,TGTGCCAGCAGACGAATAGAGTCCACAGATACGCAGTATTTT,CASRRIESTDTQYF
TRBV5-1,-,TRBJ1-1,-,TGCGCCAGCAGCTTGGAAAGGTTCATGGTGGCTTTCTTT,CASSLERFMVAFF
TRBV6-6,-,TRBJ2-7,few,TGTGCCAGCAGTTCGAGAGACATGCTCTACGAGCAGTACTTC,CASSSRDMLYEQYF
TRBV15,-,TRBJ2-7,-,TGTGCCACCAGCAGAGCGAAGTCCTACGAGCAGTACTTC,CATSRAKSYEQYF
TRBV5-4,TRBD1,TRBJ2-5,few,TGTGCCAGCAGCCGAACGGGACAGGCCCGGGAGACCCAGTACTTC,CASSRTGQARETQYF
TRBV7-9,TRBD1,TRBJ2-3,few,TGTGCCAGCAGCCGAGGGGACAGGATGAGCACAGATACGCAGTATTTT,CASSRGDRMSTDTQYF
TRBV28,-,TRBJ2-5,few,TGTGCCAGCAGTCAAGGGGGTGAAGAGACCCAGTACTTC,CASSQGGEETQYF
TRBV29-1,-,TRBJ1-1,few,TGCAGCGTTGAAGGGGGTGTGTGGACTGAAGCTTTCTTT,CSVEGGVWTEAFF
TRBV5-1,TRBD2,TRBJ2-4,-,TGCGCCAGCAGCTCCGGGACTAGCGGCCGTCTAGCCAAAAACATTCAGTACTTC,CASSSGTSGRLAKNIQYF
TRBV2,-,TRBJ2-1,few,TGTGCCAGCAATTACGGCAGAGACAATGAGCAGTTCTTC,CASNYGRDNEQFF
TRBV9,TRBD2,TRBJ2-7,-,TGTGCCAGCAGCACGCTAGCGGGGAGCTCCTACGAGCAGTACTTC,CASSTLAGSSYEQYF